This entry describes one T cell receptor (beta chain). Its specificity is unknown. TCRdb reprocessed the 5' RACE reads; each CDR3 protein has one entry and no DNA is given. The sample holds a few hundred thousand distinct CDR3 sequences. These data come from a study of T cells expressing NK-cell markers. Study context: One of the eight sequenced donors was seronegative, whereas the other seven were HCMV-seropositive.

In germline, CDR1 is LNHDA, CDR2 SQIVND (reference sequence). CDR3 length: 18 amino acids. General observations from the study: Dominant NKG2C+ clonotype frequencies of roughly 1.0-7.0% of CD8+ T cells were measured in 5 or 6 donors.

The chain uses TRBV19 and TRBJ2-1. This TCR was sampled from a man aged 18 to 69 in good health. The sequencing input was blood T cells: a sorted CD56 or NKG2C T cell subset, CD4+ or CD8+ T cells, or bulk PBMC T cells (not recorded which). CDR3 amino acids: CASSSTYHYTSSYNEQFF.